These 27 T cell receptor beta chains were sequenced from one sample in a study of T cell changes during pregnancy in multiple sclerosis. The protocol was immunoSEQ multiplex PCR, while the TCRdb copy is restricted to in-frame clones and leaves out a portion. The sample contains about 88,000 clones, approximately 92% of which appear only once. The input for sequencing was peripheral blood, taken in the first trimester of pregnancy. These receptors were collected from a female donor with multiple sclerosis, enrolled in a pregnancy study.

The chain combines TRBV27 with TRBJ1-4, with 9 positions matching TRBD1. The CDR3 covers 15 residues. The junction had 8 bases not matched to a gene; V was cut back by 4 bases and J by 8 bases. Per germline, CDR1 MNHEY and CDR2 SMNVEV (reference sequence). CDR3 DNA: TGTGCCAGCAGTTCTCCGGGACAGGGTGAGGAAAAACTGTTTTTT. It codes for CASSSPGQGEEKLFF.

The chain carries TRBV30 and TRBJ2-1; D gene unclear. V dropped 1 base and J dropped 0 bases, with 10 bases sitting between them. CDR3 size: 15 residues. Germline-derived CDR1 and CDR2 are GTSNPN and SVGIG (reference sequence). The CDR3, as DNA: TGTGCCTGGAGTGCGCCTTCGAGCTCCTACAATGAGCAGTTCTTC. Protein sequence: CAWSAPSSSYNEQFF.

The chain uses TRBV14 and TRBJ2-7; 7 bases match TRBD2. Trimming at V came to 0 bases and at J to 2 bases, leaving 4 bases not matched to a gene. The CDR3 is 15 residues long. Germline loops: CDR1 SGHDN, CDR2 FVKESK. The CDR3 region has the DNA TGTGCCAGCAGCCAAGATTGGGGGGGGGCCTACGAGCAGTACTTC. Amino acid sequence: CASSQDWGGAYEQYF.

This rearrangement joins TRBV5-6 to TRBJ2-7; 12 nucleotides line up with TRBD1. Germline-derived CDR1 and CDR2 are SGHDT and YYEEEE. Trimming at V came to 4 bases and at J to 6 bases, leaving 8 bases not matched to a gene. This CDR3 contains 15 residues. The CDR3 DNA sequence: TGTGCCAGCAGCCGCGCCGGGACAGGGGGCGTCGAGCAGTACTTC. Its translation: CASSRAGTGGVEQYF.

This clone appeared a single time. V and J are TRBV2 and TRBJ2-5; 7 nucleotides match TRBD2. CDR1 SNHLY and CDR2 FYNNEI come from the germline V gene. With V trimmed by 9 bases and J by 2 bases, 6 bases remained unmatched. This CDR3 spans 13 amino acids. The CDR3 bases are TGTGCCAGTCGGAGGGGACTACAAGAGACCCAGTACTTC. It encodes CASRRGLQETQYF. The complete variable domain, with remaining parts taken from reference TRBV2 and TRBJ2-5, reads EPEVTQTPSHQVTQMGQEVILRCVPISNHLYFYWYRQILGQKVEFLVSFYNNEISEKSEIFDDQFSVERPDGSNFTLKIRSTKLEDSAMYFCASRRGLQETQYFGPGTRLLVL.

The rearrangement joins TRBV30 to TRBJ1-4; 9 bases are a match to TRBD1. V lost 2 bases, J lost 5 bases, and 6 bases stayed unmatched. The CDR3 spans 15 residues. CDR1 GTSNPN and CDR2 SVGIG come from the germline V gene (reference sequence). The CDR3 loop is CAWSRRTGANEKLFF. Here the CDR3 DNA reads TGTGCCTGGAGTCGCCGGACAGGGGCGAATGAAAAACTGTTTTTT.

The gene calls are TRBV7-9 and TRBJ1-1; 9 bases fit TRBD1. Losses at the gene ends were 5 bases for V and 2 bases for J; bases not matched to a gene: 6. From germline, CDR1 is SEHNR and CDR2 FQNEAQ (reference sequence). CDR3 length: 15 residues. CDR3 DNA sequence: TGTGCCAGCAGCACGGGGACAGGGAGTAACACTGAAGCTTTCTTT. The encoded protein is CASSTGTGSNTEAFF.

The J gene is TRBJ2-7, the V gene TRBV6-1; the match to TRBD2 covers 11 bases. The ends lost 9 bases at V and 3 bases at J; junction bases unmatched: 7. CDR1 is MNHNS and CDR2 is SASEGT in the germline V gene. The CDR3 consists of 14 residues. This chain's CDR3 is CASKGGTSGYEQYF. CDR3 DNA: TGTGCCAGTAAGGGGGGGACTAGCGGCTACGAGCAGTACTTC.

The rearrangement uses TRBV5-4 and TRBJ2-5; D perhaps matches TRBD2 (5 bases). In germline, CDR1 is SGHNT, CDR2 YYREEE (reference sequence). The germline V and J ends were trimmed by 6 bases and 3 bases, with 15 bases remaining between them. This CDR3 is 14 amino acids long. The CDR3 loop is CASTLRGLEETQYF. DNA of the CDR3: TGTGCCAGCACCCTACGGGGTCTGGAAGAGACCCAGTACTTC.

The V and J genes are TRBV6-4 and TRBJ2-2, with D tentatively TRBD2 (5 bases). Germline values: CDR1 MRHNA, CDR2 SNTAGT. With 6 bases removed from V and 4 bases from J, the gap between germline ends came to 9 bases. The CDR3 length is 13 residues. The CDR3 protein is CASSGLRTGELFF. The CDR3 DNA follows: TGTGCCAGCAGCGGACTTCGCACCGGGGAGCTGTTTTTT.

V is TRBV4-2 and J is TRBJ1-4; 7 nucleotides match TRBD1. Per germline, CDR1 LGHNA and CDR2 YNFKEQ. The CDR3 length is 14 residues. The trim removed 8 bases at V and 5 bases at J, leaving 8 bases unmatched. CDR3 nucleotide sequence: TGTGCCAGCGGAACCGGGACAGAAAATGAAAAACTGTTTTTT. Translated, it gives CASGTGTENEKLFF.

This chain links TRBV7-8 with TRBJ2-2, with TRBD1 identical over 7 bases. V shed 5 bases, J shed 4 bases, and the junction held 7 bases outside the gene matches. This CDR3 is built from 15 residues. Looked up from germline, CDR1 is SGHVS and CDR2 is FQNEAQ. This CDR3 reads CASSRTGATTGELFF. CDR3 coding DNA: TGTGCCAGCAGCAGAACAGGGGCTACCACCGGGGAGCTGTTTTTT.

V usage is TRBV4-2 and J usage is TRBJ2-3; the match to TRBD1 covers 9 bases. This CDR3 is 18 amino acids long. CDR1 is LGHNA and CDR2 is YNFKEQ in the germline V gene. Unmatched junction bases numbered 16, after V lost 3 bases and J lost 6 bases. DNA for the CDR3: TGTGCCAGCAGCCAGCTGACCTCCGGGACAGGGAATCCGGATACGCAGTATTTT. Its protein is CASSQLTSGTGNPDTQYF.

V usage is TRBV27 and J usage is TRBJ2-5, with TRBD1 as a possible D gene (5 bases). The CDR3 has 14 residues. Looked up from germline, CDR1 is MNHEY and CDR2 is SMNVEV (reference sequence). The V end was cut by 3 bases, the J end by 1 base, with 9 bases between. The CDR3 DNA sequence: TGTGCCAGCAGTTTCCAGGGCCTCCAAGAGACCCAGTACTTC. Translated, it gives CASSFQGLQETQYF.

The chain links TRBV6-1 to TRBJ1-3; D possibly corresponds to TRBD1 (5 bases). CDR1 is MNHNS, CDR2 SASEGT, per germline. V was cut by 5 bases and J by 2 bases, with 13 bases left in between. This CDR3 contains 15 residues. CDR3: CASSIQGLTGNTIYF. The CDR3 nucleotides are TGTGCCAGCAGTATTCAGGGCTTAACTGGAAACACCATATATTTT.

CDR3 nucleotides: TGTGCCAGTAGTACTGGACTGATGAACACTGAAGCTTTCTTT. It is translated as CASSTGLMNTEAFF. V and J are TRBV19 and TRBJ1-1; D not resolved. V dropped 4 bases and J dropped 0 bases, with 9 bases sitting between them. The germline gives CDR1 LNHDA, CDR2 SQIVND (reference sequence). The CDR3 loop spans 14 amino acids.

The chain combines TRBV7-2 with TRBJ2-4; a weak D match, TRBD1 (5 bases). Germline values: CDR1 SGHTA, CDR2 FQGNSA. The CDR3 consists of 16 residues. Trimming cost V 1 base and J 1 base, with 11 bases left between them. The CDR3 loop is CASSLDGHTAKNIQYF. DNA for the CDR3: TGTGCCAGCAGCTTAGATGGACACACGGCCAAAAACATTCAGTACTTC.

Written as DNA, the CDR3 is TGTGCCAGCAGCCCGGACAGGGGGACCTACGAGCAGTACTTC. The encoded protein is CASSPDRGTYEQYF. The chain recombines TRBV7-9 with TRBJ2-7; TRBD1 agrees at 10 bases. This CDR3 comprises 14 residues. Trimming took 5 bases from V and 2 from J; bases not matched to a gene: 3. CDR1 SEHNR and CDR2 FQNEAQ come from the germline V gene (reference sequence).

This chain connects TRBV5-1 to TRBJ2-3, with TRBD2 matching 14 bases. This CDR3 is built from 19 residues. Germline assignment: CDR1 SGHRS and CDR2 YFSETQ. J was trimmed by 3 bases and V by 0 bases; bases with no gene match: 9. This CDR3 is CASSLAPGLAGVGTDTQYF. The DNA of the CDR3 is TGCGCCAGCAGCTTGGCCCCGGGACTAGCGGGAGTGGGGACAGATACGCAGTATTTT.

The chain links TRBV7-9 to TRBJ1-4; D possibly corresponds to TRBD1 (5 bases). The CDR3 spans 14 residues. The V end was cut by 2 bases, the J end by 6 bases, with 10 bases between. Looked up from germline, CDR1 is SEHNR and CDR2 is FQNEAQ (reference sequence). DNA for the CDR3: TGTGCCAGCAGCTTATGGGGGGTAGATGAAAAACTGTTTTTT. Its protein product is CASSLWGVDEKLFF.

The CDR3 DNA reads TGTGCCAGCAGTTCAGGGACTAGCAACTACAATGAGCAGTTCTTC. Amino acid sequence: CASSSGTSNYNEQFF. The chain carries TRBV6-5 and TRBJ2-1; TRBD2 matches 9 bases. Germline V lookup: CDR1 MNHEY, CDR2 SVGAGI. The CDR3 is 15 residues long. Trimming cost V 4 bases and J 3 bases; bases outside gene matches: 4.

This sequence joins TRBV29-1 and TRBJ2-4, with D perhaps matching TRBD2 (6 bases). CDR3 length: 13 amino acids. V lost 5 bases, J lost 6 bases, and 14 bases lay in between. The germline CDR1 and CDR2 sequences are SQVTM and ANQGSEA. CDR3 region: CSVLRGLGNIQYF. In DNA form, the CDR3 reads TGCAGCGTTCTTCGGGGGTTGGGAAACATTCAGTACTTC.

The rearrangement joins TRBV28 to TRBJ2-2, with 12 bases aligning to TRBD2. CDR1 MDHEN and CDR2 SYDVKM come from the germline V gene. The CDR3 runs to 15 residues. V was clipped by 3 bases and J by 4 bases; unmatched bases: 0. In DNA form, the CDR3 reads TGTGCCAGCAGTTTGGGACTAGCGGGCACCGGGGAGCTGTTTTTT. It is translated as CASSLGLAGTGELFF.

V usage is TRBV5-5 and J usage is TRBJ1-4; 8 bases are shared with TRBD1. The length of the CDR3 is 15 residues. Germline trimming cut 4 bases from V and 8 bases from J; bases unmatched to any gene: 10. Germline assignment: CDR1 SGHKS and CDR2 YYEKEE (reference sequence). CDR3 in DNA: TGTGCCAGCAGCGAAGGACAGGGAAGAACAGAAAAACTGTTTTTT. Amino acid sequence: CASSEGQGRTEKLFF.

The chain couples TRBV4-1 to TRBJ2-4; TRBD2 matches at 9 bases. Looked up from germline, CDR1 is MGHRA and CDR2 is YSYEKL. The CDR3 is 14 residues long. Unmatched junction bases numbered 5, after V lost 4 bases and J lost 7 bases. The CDR3 reads CASSPSGRFNIQYF. The CDR3 DNA is TGCGCCAGCAGCCCCAGCGGGAGGTTCAACATTCAGTACTTC.

CDR3: CASSYSQMITYEQYF. DNA for the CDR3: TGTGCCAGCTCATACAGTCAGATGATTACCTACGAGCAGTACTTC. V usage is TRBV18 and J usage is TRBJ2-7; D not resolved. CDR3 length equals 15 residues. The V gene lost 5 bases and the J gene lost 2 bases, with 16 bases spanning the gap. Germline V gene data show CDR1 as KGHSH and CDR2 as LQKENI.

The chain uses TRBV30 and TRBJ1-5; D perhaps matches TRBD1 (6 bases). Per germline, CDR1 GTSNPN and CDR2 SVGIG (reference sequence). The CDR3 contains 13 residues. V was trimmed by 1 base and J by 4 bases, leaving 8 bases between them. As DNA, the CDR3 is TGTGCCTGGAGTGCAGGGGCAAATCAGCCCCAGCATTTT. As protein: CAWSAGANQPQHF.